The entry below describes one T cell receptor (beta chain). Its antigen is undetermined. These data originate in a study of radiotherapy plus CTLA-4 blockade in lung cancer. The V gene's germline CDR1 is GTSNPN and CDR2 SVGIG (reference sequence). The CDR3 extends over 15 amino acids. V was shortened by 4 bases and J by 6 bases, with 21 bases between the two germline ends. Clones were read by immunoSEQ multiplex PCR, and TCRdb kept only the in-frame ones, dropping some. The sample lists more than 95,000 clones; roughly 74% were seen once. Focal radiation was given together with CTLA-4 blockade (ipilimumab) to patients with chemo-refractory metastatic non-small-cell lung cancer. Study results and limitations: Interferon-beta, together with early blood T cell clone dynamics, reportedly best predicted response.

Sequenced material: peripheral blood, taken from a patient treated with radiotherapy plus ipilimumab. The clonotype originates from a human donor with non-small cell lung cancer who had a partial response to radiotherapy plus ipilimumab. This chain connects TRBV30 to TRBJ1-1; D gene unclear. This CDR3 is CAWNVPIPGSAEAFF. CDR3 coding DNA: TGTGCCTGGAATGTCCCGATTCCGGGGAGCGCTGAAGCTTTCTTT.